Below, one T cell receptor (beta chain) is given with its context. This entry is derived from a study of Ad26.COV2.S vaccination and SARS-CoV-2 variants. Study-level information: Donor joined the COV1001 Ad26.COV2.S trial arm. Ad26.COV2.S, an intramuscular injection, was given once or twice 56 days apart.

Generated by immunoSEQ multiplex PCR, the TCRdb table keeps only in-frame clones and is missing some. In the table there are some 390,000 clones, over 75% of which are singletons. Treatment specified: 15 to 20 received Ad26.COV2.S at low or high dose, single or two shots; 5 received placebo; per-sample allocation not given. Samples came from day 63 after the first vaccine or placebo injection. Within Boston, the person who donated was an adult of 18-55 years. Vaccination employed an Ad26 vector expressing the Wuhan-strain SARS-CoV-2 spike. Trimming removed 0 bases at V and 0 bases at J, with 12 bases between. The CDR3 is 17 residues long. Germline CDR1 is MRHNA and CDR2 is SNTAGT.

Here the sequenced sample was peripheral blood, taken in a trial of Ad26.COV2.S vaccine versus placebo. V and J are TRBV6-4 and TRBJ1-5; D is possibly TRBD1 (6 bases). This receptor was taken from a person aged 18-65 years who received the Ad26.COV2.S COVID-19 vaccine or a placebo. The CDR3 sequence is CASSDSPYRDSNQPQHF. DNA of the CDR3: TGTGCCAGCAGTGACTCCCCGTACAGGGATAGCAATCAGCCCCAGCATTTT.